Below, one TCR beta chain is given with its context. The data derive from a study of T cell responses to AZD1222 COVID-19 vaccine. TCRdb's table, derived via immunoSEQ multiplex PCR, lists solely in-frame clones and lacks some. This sample has under 150,000 clones, with approximately 93% found just once. In germline, CDR1 is LGHNA, CDR2 YNFKEQ. The CDR3 is made up of 15 amino acids. Germline trimming cut 4 bases from V and 5 bases from J; bases unmatched to any gene: 9. This receptor was identified in an adult in good health. The gene calls are TRBV4-2 and TRBJ2-5; 8 bases are shared with TRBD2. Specimen: peripheral blood, collected on day 0 of AZD1222 vaccination. The CDR3 loop is CASSLVKRELETQYF. As DNA, the CDR3 is TGTGCCAGCAGCCTGGTCAAGCGGGAGTTGGAGACCCAGTACTTC.